Each of the 25 T cell receptor beta chains below was sequenced from the same sample in a study of shared clonotypes between healthy human individuals. TCRdb's table, derived via immunoSEQ multiplex PCR, lists solely in-frame clones and lacks some. Among roughly 2.6 million clones listed, about 92% were seen once. Sequencing was performed on naive CD4+ T cells sorted from blood. Regarding subset: CD45RA+ positively selected. The receptors come from a man aged 18 to 29 in good health.

The rearrangement joins TRBV6-1 to TRBJ2-5; 7 positions agree with TRBD1. This CDR3 region has 13 residues. Germline loops: CDR1 MNHNS, CDR2 SASEGT. J lost 3 bases, V lost 4 bases, and 2 bases had no gene match. CDR3 bases: TGTGCCAGCAGTGCGACAGGGAAAGAGACCCAGTACTTC. This encodes CASSATGKETQYF.

The table lists this clone with a count of one. This rearrangement joins TRBV7-8 to TRBJ2-7, with no clear D. The CDR3 consists of 15 residues. Germline loops: CDR1 SGHVS, CDR2 FQNEAQ. Trimming left V 4 bases short and J 0 bases short, with 13 bases between. CDR3 in DNA: TGTGCCAGCAGCTATTCCCTAACGGGCTCCTACGAGCAGTACTTC. Its translation is CASSYSLTGSYEQYF.

The chain couples TRBV11-3 to TRBJ2-3, with 9 bases fitting TRBD2. This CDR3 is 15 amino acids long. Germline CDR1 and CDR2: SGHNT and YENEEA. V lost 5 bases, J lost 3 bases, and 6 bases stayed unmatched. In DNA form, the CDR3 reads TGTGCCAGCAGCCGCACCGGACTAGCGACAGATACGCAGTATTTT. Translated: CASSRTGLATDTQYF.

The CDR3 sequence: CATSSSLGLAGGRRQETQYF. DNA for the CDR3: TGTGCCACCAGCTCTTCCCTGGGACTAGCGGGAGGACGACGTCAAGAGACCCAGTACTTC. This sequence joins TRBV15 and TRBJ2-5, with TRBD2 matching over 15 bases. The CDR3 sequence is 20 residues long. The V segment lost 5 bases and the J segment 2 bases; nucleotides outside the gene matches: 15. Germline V gene sequence: CDR1 LNHNV, CDR2 YYDKDF (reference sequence).

This clone was recorded only once. J is TRBJ2-2 and V is TRBV15; D possibly corresponds to TRBD1 (5 bases). This CDR3 has 18 amino acids. Trimming shortened V by 0 bases and J by 1 base, and 15 bases separated the two germline ends. In germline, CDR1 is LNHNV, CDR2 YYDKDF (reference sequence). CDR3 protein: CATSRDDWAGRNTGELFF. CDR3 bases: TGTGCCACCAGCAGAGATGACTGGGCAGGGCGGAACACCGGGGAGCTGTTTTTT.

The chain uses TRBV10-3 and TRBJ1-1; 11 bases match TRBD1. The CDR3 has 14 amino acids. V trimming: 10 bases; J trimming: 6 bases; junction bases outside the gene matches: 10. Germline CDR1 ENHRY, CDR2 SYGVKD. As DNA, the CDR3 is TGTGCCACGGTAGGGGACAGGGGGGGGGCTGAAGCTTTCTTT. The encoded protein is CATVGDRGGAEAFF.

Concerning this clone: Other DNA sequences within the sample encode an identical CDR3. The rearrangement uses TRBV7-2 and TRBJ2-3; D is unresolved. The germline CDR1 and CDR2 sequences are SGHTA and FQGNSA. CDR3 length: 12 amino acids. V gave up 5 bases and J gave up 6 bases, with 9 bases separating them. Here the CDR3 DNA reads TGTGCCAGCAGCCCCCGGTCTGATACGCAGTATTTT. This translates into CASSPRSDTQYF.

This clone has a single count. Other DNA sequences in this sample translate to the same CDR3. This sequence joins TRBV5-1 and TRBJ2-7, with a weak D call TRBD2 (6 bases). The CDR3 loop spans 15 amino acids. Per germline, CDR1 SGHRS and CDR2 YFSETQ. V shed 2 bases and J shed 1 base, with 13 bases lying between them. CDR3 loop: CASSLVSSGSYEQYF. CDR3 nucleotide sequence: TGCGCCAGCAGCTTAGTTAGTAGCGGTTCCTACGAGCAGTACTTC. The full variable domain, rest sourced from reference TRBV5-1 and TRBJ2-7, is KAGVTQTPRYLIKTRGQQVTLSCSPISGHRSVSWYQQTPGQGLQFLFEYFSETQRNKGNFPGRFSGRQFSNSRSEMNVSTLELGDSALYLCASSLVSSGSYEQYFGPGTRLTVT.

As concerns this clone: Other DNA sequences in the same sample also yield this CDR3. The chain carries TRBV6-5 and TRBJ2-7; 8 bases align to TRBD1. V lost 2 bases to trimming and J lost 6 bases; unmatched junction nucleotides: 0. CDR1 and CDR2 from the germline V gene are MNHEY and SVGAGI. The CDR3 spans 12 residues. The CDR3 loop is CASSYQGAEQYF. Here the CDR3 DNA reads TGTGCCAGCAGTTACCAGGGGGCCGAGCAGTACTTC.

This clone was seen only a few times. The rearrangement links TRBV5-6 to TRBJ1-1; possible D gene TRBD1, 5 bases. The CDR3 contains 12 residues. Germline V gene sequence: CDR1 SGHDT, CDR2 YYEEEE. Trimming took 1 base from V and 11 from J, leaving 12 bases between them. CDR3 in amino acids: CASSLRGVSAFF. CDR3 bases: TGTGCCAGCAGCTTGAGGGGAGTATCGGCTTTCTTT.

This chain joins TRBV15 and TRBJ2-5, with TRBD2 matching over 8 bases. The length of the CDR3 is 15 residues. The germline V gene has CDR1 LNHNV and CDR2 YYDKDF (reference sequence). The junction had 9 bases not matched to a gene; V was cut back by 5 bases and J by 4 bases. The CDR3 sequence is CATSRSGAGAETQYF. The DNA for the CDR3 is TGTGCCACCAGCCGCTCCGGAGCGGGAGCAGAGACCCAGTACTTC.

V gene TRBV27 combines with J gene TRBJ2-2; D could derive from TRBD1 or TRBD2 (5 bases each). Trimming shortened V by 0 bases and J by 5 bases, and 10 bases separated the two germline ends. There are 15 residues in the CDR3. Germline-derived CDR1 and CDR2 are MNHEY and SMNVEV (reference sequence). In nucleotides, the CDR3 is TGTGCCAGCAGTTTATCCGTGGGGGATACCGGGGAGCTGTTTTTT. It translates to CASSLSVGDTGELFF.

With respect to this clone: Other DNA variants within this sample encode the same CDR3. The rearrangement joins TRBV30 to TRBJ2-2; no clear D. This CDR3 is 13 amino acids long. Germline V gene data show CDR1 as GTSNPN and CDR2 as SVGIG (reference sequence). Trimming pared 0 bases from V and 4 bases from J, leaving 6 bases between. CDR3 sequence: CAWSVRSTGELFF. CDR3 bases: TGTGCCTGGAGTGTAAGGAGCACCGGGGAGCTGTTTTTT.

The rearrangement joins TRBV21-1 to TRBJ2-1; TRBD2 is the table's D call, not checked against the DNA. TRBV21-1 corresponds to a pseudogene. There are 18 residues in the CDR3. CDR3: CASSPLRTRLSPYNEQFF. The CDR3 DNA reads TGTGCCAGCAGCCCCCTGAGGACTCGCCTGTCCCCTTACAATGAGCAGTTCTTC.

This clone was seen a handful of times. The sample carries other DNA sequences with the same CDR3. The V gene is TRBV18, the J gene TRBJ2-7; maybe TRBD1 (5 bases). The CDR3 is made up of 12 amino acids. Trimming removed 1 base at V and 5 bases at J, with 6 bases between. The germline gives CDR1 KGHSH, CDR2 LQKENI. For the CDR3, the DNA is TGTGCCAGCTCACCACAGGGGAACGAGCAGTACTTC. Translation: CASSPQGNEQYF.

The chain uses TRBV10-2 and TRBJ2-7; no clear D gene. The germline CDR1 and CDR2 sequences are WSHSY and SAAADI. V lost 10 bases and J 3 bases, leaving 19 bases between the germline ends. CDR3 length: 14 residues. CDR3 sequence reads: CATSEAPIIYEQYF. The CDR3 coding sequence is TGCGCCACGAGCGAGGCCCCCATAATCTACGAGCAGTACTTC.

This clone appeared once. Distinct nucleotide sequences in the sample also encode this CDR3. This chain connects TRBV5-4 to TRBJ1-3, with D unclear. The CDR3 sequence is 14 residues long. Trimming removed 2 bases from V and 0 bases from J, with 6 bases in between. The V gene's germline CDR1 is SGHNT and CDR2 YYREEE (reference sequence). CDR3 DNA: TGTGCCAGCAGCTTCGGCGGCTCTGGAAACACCATATATTTT. Residues: CASSFGGSGNTIYF.

V and J are TRBV30 and TRBJ2-5; 11 nucleotides line up with TRBD2. Trimming at V came to 3 bases and at J to 4 bases, leaving 1 base not matched to a gene. Germline CDR1 and CDR2: GTSNPN and SVGIG (reference sequence). The CDR3 covers 13 residues. The CDR3 loop is CAWRTSGVETQYF. DNA for the CDR3: TGTGCCTGGAGGACTAGCGGGGTAGAGACCCAGTACTTC.

The CDR3 here is CASSREGRAGELFF. For the CDR3, the DNA is TGTGCCAGCAGTAGGGAGGGCCGGGCCGGGGAGCTGTTTTTT. The chain combines TRBV6-6 with TRBJ2-2; 7 positions agree with TRBD2. Germline-derived CDR1 and CDR2 are MNHNY and SVGAGI (reference sequence). The CDR3 has 14 amino acids. The trim removed 5 bases at V and 6 bases at J, leaving 6 bases unmatched.

J is TRBJ2-5 and V is TRBV9; TRBD2 matches 10 bases. Looked up from germline, CDR1 is SGDLS and CDR2 is YYNGEE. The V and J ends lost 0 bases and 5 bases, in that order; junction bases with no gene match: 10. This CDR3 spans 17 amino acids. In nucleotides, the CDR3 is TGTGCCAGCAGCGTAGGGTCTAGCGGGGGTATACGGGAGACCCAGTACTTC. The encoded protein is CASSVGSSGGIRETQYF.

The table lists this clone with a count of one. The rearrangement uses TRBV5-6 and TRBJ1-2; weak D call: TRBD1 (6 bases). V lost 4 bases and J 3 bases, leaving 13 bases between the germline ends. Looked up from germline, CDR1 is SGHDT and CDR2 is YYEEEE. The CDR3 sequence is 14 residues long. DNA of the CDR3: TGTGCCAGCAGCGAAGTAGAGGGGGACTATGGCTACACCTTC. Protein sequence: CASSEVEGDYGYTF.

The V gene is TRBV10-3, the J gene TRBJ2-1, with 7 bases fitting TRBD2. Germline trimming cut 5 bases from V and 10 bases from J; bases unmatched to any gene: 8. The CDR3 sequence is 13 residues long. Germline V gene data show CDR1 as ENHRY and CDR2 as SYGVKD. The CDR3 spells CAISRGNSGEQFF. In DNA form, the CDR3 reads TGTGCCATCAGTCGCGGGAATAGCGGGGAGCAGTTCTTC.

The rearrangement joins TRBV7-9 to TRBJ2-2, with TRBD1 identical over 7 bases. The junction had 13 bases not matched to a gene; V was cut back by 5 bases and J by 4 bases. The CDR3 loop spans 17 amino acids. Per germline, CDR1 SEHNR and CDR2 FQNEAQ (reference sequence). In nucleotides, the CDR3 is TGTGCCAGCAGCAAGCGCTCGACAGGGTGGGGCACCGGGGAGCTGTTTTTT. Its protein is CASSKRSTGWGTGELFF.

This sequence joins TRBV6-5 and TRBJ2-7, with D possibly called TRBD1 or TRBD2 (5 bases each). V was cut by 10 bases and J by 0 bases, with 13 bases left in between. Germline CDR1 is MNHEY and CDR2 is SVGAGI. There are 13 residues in the CDR3. CDR3 region: CATTTGPSYEQYF. The CDR3 nucleotides read TGTGCCACCACGACGGGGCCCTCCTACGAGCAGTACTTC.

The chain recombines TRBV5-1 with TRBJ2-1; 8 positions match TRBD1. The CDR3 runs 16 residues. Germline V gives CDR1 SGHRS, CDR2 YFSETQ. Trimming took 6 bases from V and 4 from J; bases not matched to a gene: 12. CDR3 DNA: TGCGCCAGCACGGGCCAGGGACAGGCGCCTTACAATGAGCAGTTCTTC. It translates to CASTGQGQAPYNEQFF.